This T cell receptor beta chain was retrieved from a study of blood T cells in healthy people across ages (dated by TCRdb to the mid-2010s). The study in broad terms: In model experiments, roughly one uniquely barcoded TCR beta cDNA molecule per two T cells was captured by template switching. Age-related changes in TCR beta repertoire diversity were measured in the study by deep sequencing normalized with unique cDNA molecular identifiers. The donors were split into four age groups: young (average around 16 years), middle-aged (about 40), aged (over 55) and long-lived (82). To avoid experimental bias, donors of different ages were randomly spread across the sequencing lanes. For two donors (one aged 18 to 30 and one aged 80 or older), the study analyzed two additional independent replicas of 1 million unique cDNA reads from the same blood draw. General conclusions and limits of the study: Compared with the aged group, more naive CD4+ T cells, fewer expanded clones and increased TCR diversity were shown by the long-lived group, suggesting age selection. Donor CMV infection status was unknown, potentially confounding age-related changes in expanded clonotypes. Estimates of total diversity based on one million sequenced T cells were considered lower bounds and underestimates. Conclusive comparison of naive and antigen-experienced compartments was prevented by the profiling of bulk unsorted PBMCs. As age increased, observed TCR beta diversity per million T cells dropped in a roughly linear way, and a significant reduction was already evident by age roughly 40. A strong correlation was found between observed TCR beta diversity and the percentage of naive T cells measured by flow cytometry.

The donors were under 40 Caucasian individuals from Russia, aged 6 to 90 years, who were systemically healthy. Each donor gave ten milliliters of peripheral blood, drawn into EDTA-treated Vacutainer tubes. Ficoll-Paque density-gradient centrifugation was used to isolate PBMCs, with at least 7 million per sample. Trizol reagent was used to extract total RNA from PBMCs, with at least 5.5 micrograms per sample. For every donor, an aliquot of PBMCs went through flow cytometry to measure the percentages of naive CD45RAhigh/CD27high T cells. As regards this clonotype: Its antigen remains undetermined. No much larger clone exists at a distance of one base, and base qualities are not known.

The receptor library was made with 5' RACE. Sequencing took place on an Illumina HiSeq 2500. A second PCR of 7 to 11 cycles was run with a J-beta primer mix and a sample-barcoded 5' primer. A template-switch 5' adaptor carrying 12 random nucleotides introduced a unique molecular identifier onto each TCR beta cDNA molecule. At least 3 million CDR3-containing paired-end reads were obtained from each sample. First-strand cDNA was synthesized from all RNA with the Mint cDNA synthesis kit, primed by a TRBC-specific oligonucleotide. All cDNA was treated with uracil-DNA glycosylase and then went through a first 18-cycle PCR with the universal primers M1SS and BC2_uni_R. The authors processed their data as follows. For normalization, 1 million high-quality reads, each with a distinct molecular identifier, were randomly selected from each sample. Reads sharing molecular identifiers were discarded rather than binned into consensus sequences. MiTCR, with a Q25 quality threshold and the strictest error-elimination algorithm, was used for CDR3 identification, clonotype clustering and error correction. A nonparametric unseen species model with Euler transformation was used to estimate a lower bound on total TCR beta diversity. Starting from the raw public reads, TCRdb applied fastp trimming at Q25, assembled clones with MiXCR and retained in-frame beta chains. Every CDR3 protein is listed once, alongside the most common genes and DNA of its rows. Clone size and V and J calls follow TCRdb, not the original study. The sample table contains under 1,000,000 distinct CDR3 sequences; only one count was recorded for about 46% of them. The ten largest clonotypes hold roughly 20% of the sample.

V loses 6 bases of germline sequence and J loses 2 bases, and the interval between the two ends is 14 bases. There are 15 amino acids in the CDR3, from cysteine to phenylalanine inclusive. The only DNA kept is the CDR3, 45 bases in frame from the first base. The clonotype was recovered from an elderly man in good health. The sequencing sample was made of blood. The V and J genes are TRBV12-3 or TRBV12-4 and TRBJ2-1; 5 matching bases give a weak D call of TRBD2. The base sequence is TGTGCCAGCAGACATACTAGAGGACCCTACAATGAGCAGTTCTTC. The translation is CASRHTRGPYNEQFF.